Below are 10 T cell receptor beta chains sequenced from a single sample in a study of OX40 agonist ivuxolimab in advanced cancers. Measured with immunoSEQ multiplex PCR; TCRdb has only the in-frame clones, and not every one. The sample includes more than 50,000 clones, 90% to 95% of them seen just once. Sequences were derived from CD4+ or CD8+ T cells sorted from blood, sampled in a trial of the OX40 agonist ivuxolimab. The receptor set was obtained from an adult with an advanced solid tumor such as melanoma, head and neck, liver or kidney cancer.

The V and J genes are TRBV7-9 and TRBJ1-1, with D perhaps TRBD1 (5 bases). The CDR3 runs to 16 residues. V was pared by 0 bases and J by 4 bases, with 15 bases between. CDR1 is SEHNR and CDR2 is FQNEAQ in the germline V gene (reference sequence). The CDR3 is CASSLAPPRDPTEAFF. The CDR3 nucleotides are TGTGCCAGCAGCTTAGCCCCCCCTCGGGACCCCACTGAAGCTTTCTTT.

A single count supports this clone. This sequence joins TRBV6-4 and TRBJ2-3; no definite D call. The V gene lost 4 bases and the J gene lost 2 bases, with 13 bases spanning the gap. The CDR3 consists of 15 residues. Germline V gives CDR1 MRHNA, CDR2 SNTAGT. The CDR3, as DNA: TGTGCCAGCAGTGGAAAGCCCGGAGACACAGATACGCAGTATTTT. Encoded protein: CASSGKPGDTDTQYF.

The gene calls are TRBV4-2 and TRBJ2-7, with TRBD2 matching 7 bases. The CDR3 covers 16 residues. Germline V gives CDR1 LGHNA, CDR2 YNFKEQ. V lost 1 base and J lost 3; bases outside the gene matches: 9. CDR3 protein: CASSQVRDYLNYEQYF. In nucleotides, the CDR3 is TGTGCCAGCAGCCAAGTGAGGGACTATCTAAACTACGAGCAGTACTTC.

CDR3 in amino acids: CASSPAGQGFERFQETQYF. The CDR3 nucleotides are TGTGCCAGCAGCCCTGCAGGACAGGGGTTCGAAAGGTTCCAAGAGACCCAGTACTTC. V gene TRBV28 combines with J gene TRBJ2-5; the match to TRBD1 covers 9 bases. Germline loops: CDR1 MDHEN, CDR2 SYDVKM. V shed 6 bases and J 1 base; nucleotides not matched to a gene: 18. CDR3 size: 19 residues.

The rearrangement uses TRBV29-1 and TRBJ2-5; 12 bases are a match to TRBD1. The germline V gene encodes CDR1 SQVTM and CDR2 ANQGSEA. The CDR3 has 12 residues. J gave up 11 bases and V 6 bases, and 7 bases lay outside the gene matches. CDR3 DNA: TGCAGCGTCCCCGGGACAGGGGGCCTACAGTACTTC. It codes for CSVPGTGGLQYF.

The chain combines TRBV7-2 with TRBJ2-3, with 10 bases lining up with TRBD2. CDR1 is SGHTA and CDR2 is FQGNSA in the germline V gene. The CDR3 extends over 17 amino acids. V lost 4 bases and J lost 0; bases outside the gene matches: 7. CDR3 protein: CASSSSGLATSTDTQYF. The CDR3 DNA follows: TGTGCCAGCAGCTCCTCGGGACTAGCGACTAGCACAGATACGCAGTATTTT. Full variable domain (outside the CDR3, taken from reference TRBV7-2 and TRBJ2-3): GAGVSQSPSNKVTEKGKDVELRCDPISGHTALYWYRQSLGQGLEFLIYFQGNSAPDKSGLPSDRFSAERTGGSVSTLTIQRTQQEDSAVYLCASSSSGLATSTDTQYFGPGTRLTVL.

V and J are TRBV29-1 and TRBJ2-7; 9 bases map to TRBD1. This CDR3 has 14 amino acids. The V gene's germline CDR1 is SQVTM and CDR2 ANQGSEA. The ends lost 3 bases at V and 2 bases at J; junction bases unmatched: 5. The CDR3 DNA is TGCAGCGTTGAGGGGGACAGGGCACCCTACGAGCAGTACTTC. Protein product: CSVEGDRAPYEQYF.

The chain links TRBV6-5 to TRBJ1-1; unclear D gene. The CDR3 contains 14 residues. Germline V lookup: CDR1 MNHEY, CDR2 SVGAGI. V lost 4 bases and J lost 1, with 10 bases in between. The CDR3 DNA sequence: TGTGCCAGCAGTTTGTGGGATGAGAACACTGAAGCTTTCTTT. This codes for CASSLWDENTEAFF.

In DNA form, the CDR3 reads TGTGCCAGCGGAACCCCCGGGACAGCCACTGAAGCTTTCTTT. Protein sequence: CASGTPGTATEAFF. V is TRBV9 and J is TRBJ1-1; the match to TRBD1 covers 7 bases. CDR3 length: 14 residues. The germline V gene has CDR1 SGDLS and CDR2 YYNGEE. The V and J ends lost 7 bases and 4 bases, in that order; junction bases with no gene match: 10.

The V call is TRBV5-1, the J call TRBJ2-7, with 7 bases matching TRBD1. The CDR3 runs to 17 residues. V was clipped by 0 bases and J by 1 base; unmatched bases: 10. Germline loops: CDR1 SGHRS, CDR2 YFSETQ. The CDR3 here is CASSLVLSLDRSYEQYF. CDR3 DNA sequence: TGCGCCAGCAGCTTGGTCCTCTCCCTGGACAGGTCCTACGAGCAGTACTTC.